Presented here are 29 T cell receptor beta chains from one specimen sequenced in a study of CD8+CD57+ T cells in acquired aplastic anemia. According to the study, genomic DNA was the template for TCR beta VDJ and CDR3 profiling. TCRdb used MiXCR to reprocess the reads, holding one entry per CDR3 protein. The table records around 180,000 distinct CDR3 sequences, about 60% of them present only once. Sequenced: sorted CD4+, CD8+, or CD8+CD57+ T cells (not recorded which) from PBMCs. The receptors here all came from a human donor in good health.

The CDR3: CASSLGTGTTFYEQYF. Here the CDR3 DNA reads TGTGCCAGCAGCTTAGGAACCGGGACTACCTTCTACGAGCAGTACTTC. This rearrangement joins TRBV11-2 to TRBJ2-7; 7 nucleotides agree with TRBD2. This CDR3 contains 16 residues. J lost 3 bases, V lost 1 base, and 9 bases had no gene match. In germline, CDR1 is SGHAT, CDR2 FQNNGV.

Notes on this clonotype: A read error may account for a junction end that differs from germline. This chain uses TRBV28 with TRBJ2-1; possible D gene TRBD1, 6 bases. Germline V CDR1 and CDR2: MDHEN, SYDVKM. The length of the CDR3 is 13 residues. The CDR3 nucleotides are TGTGTCAGCACAGGGCTCTCCTACAATGAGCAGTTCTTC. This codes for CVSTGLSYNEQFF.

As for this clonotype: A much more abundant neighbour one base away suggests this may be a read error. The chain links TRBV7-6 to TRBJ2-1, with TRBD2 identical over 7 bases. The CDR3 is 16 residues long. Germline loops: CDR1 SGHVS, CDR2 FNYEAQ. Trimming cost V 2 bases and J 6 bases; bases outside gene matches: 10. The CDR3 region has the DNA TGTGCCAGCAGCTTAATAGCGGGTGTTATGATCAATGAGCAGTTCTTC. This codes for CASSLIAGVMINEQFF.

The V and J genes are TRBV29-1 and TRBJ2-2; 9 bases match TRBD2. Germline V gene lookup returns CDR1 SQVTM and CDR2 ANQGSEA. The CDR3 extends over 17 amino acids. V gave up 5 bases and J gave up 4 bases; unmatched junction bases: 14. CDR3 nucleotide sequence: TGCAGCGTTTACCATCGGGGCGGGAGGGAATCCACCGGGGAGCTGTTTTTT. Translation: CSVYHRGGRESTGELFF.

This clonotype appeared a single time. An end of the junction does not agree with germline; a read error may underlie this. This chain joins TRBV7-7 and TRBJ1-6; unclear D gene. Germline values: CDR1 SSHAT, CDR2 FNYEAQ (reference sequence). CDR3 size: 12 residues. Here the CDR3 reads CASSLSTQHLHF. In DNA, the CDR3 is TGTGCTAGCAGCTTAAGTACACAGCACCTCCACTTT.

Concerning this clonotype: A much more abundant neighbour one base away suggests this may be a read error. The chain recombines TRBV12-3 or TRBV12-4 with TRBJ2-5; D is unresolved. Trimming removed 3 bases from V and 4 bases from J, with 3 bases in between. This CDR3 spans 11 amino acids. The CDR3 bases are TGTGCCAGCAGTTTTCGAGAGACCCAGTACTTC. This encodes CASSFRETQYF.

The V gene is TRBV2, the J gene TRBJ1-6; D not certain. Trimming removed 4 bases at V and 5 bases at J, with 9 bases between. Germline V gives CDR1 SNHLY, CDR2 FYNNEI. This CDR3 contains 14 residues. The CDR3: CASSVRGDNSPLHF. The DNA for the CDR3 is TGTGCCAGCAGTGTTCGGGGTGATAATTCACCCCTCCACTTT.

This clonotype appeared a few times. The chain has TRBV15 and TRBJ1-4; perhaps TRBD1 as D (5 bases). The CDR3 spans 15 residues. CDR1 is LNHNV, CDR2 YYDKDF, per germline (reference sequence). V was clipped by 2 bases and J by 4 bases, with 11 bases between them. CDR3 DNA sequence: TGTGCCACCAGCAGACCACAGGCTATTAATGAAAAACTGTTTTTT. Amino acid sequence: CATSRPQAINEKLFF.

The rearrangement uses TRBV30 and TRBJ1-2; perhaps TRBD1 as D (5 bases). The CDR3 sequence is 12 residues long. Germline CDR1 and CDR2: GTSNPN and SVGIG (reference sequence). V was shortened by 4 bases and J by 2 bases, with 8 bases between the two germline ends. CDR3 sequence (DNA): TGTGCCTGGACCGGGGCCAACTATGGCTACACCTTC. This codes for CAWTGANYGYTF.

V and J are TRBV7-9 and TRBJ2-7; D is unclear. The CDR3 is 10 residues long. Trimming removed 1 base from V and 6 bases from J, with 1 base in between. The germline V gene has CDR1 SEHNR and CDR2 FQNEAQ (reference sequence). CDR3 region: CASSLVEQYF. The CDR3 DNA follows: TGTGCCAGCAGCTTAGTCGAGCAGTACTTC.

This clonotype showed up just a few times. This chain joins TRBV18 and TRBJ1-1, with a tentative D call TRBD1 (5 bases). CDR1 and CDR2 from the germline V gene are KGHSH and LQKENI. CDR3 length: 16 amino acids. V was shortened by 0 bases and J by 4 bases, with 15 bases between the two germline ends. The CDR3 loop is CASSPPRSGTSTEAFF. Written as DNA, the CDR3 is TGTGCCAGCTCACCACCCAGATCCGGGACCAGCACTGAAGCTTTCTTT.

This clonotype turned up a few times. DNA for the CDR3: TGTGCCAGCAGCTTAGCAGGTCCCACTAACTATGGCTACACCTTC. Protein sequence: CASSLAGPTNYGYTF. The chain has TRBV7-2 and TRBJ1-2; D is uncertain. CDR3 length equals 15 residues. Per germline, CDR1 SGHTA and CDR2 FQGNSA. V was pared by 0 bases and J by 0 bases, with 8 bases between.

The rearrangement joins TRBV7-9 to TRBJ2-7, with 12 bases aligning to TRBD1. This CDR3 has 19 residues. Germline V lookup: CDR1 SEHNR, CDR2 FQNEAQ (reference sequence). V gave up 5 bases and J gave up 2 bases; unmatched junction bases: 16. CDR3 sequence: CASSPSSGTGGLSPYEQYF. The DNA of the CDR3 is TGTGCCAGCAGCCCATCGTCAGGGACAGGGGGCCTAAGTCCCTACGAGCAGTACTTC.

This clonotype was found many times. The V and J genes are TRBV19 and TRBJ2-7; 7 bases line up with TRBD1. Germline values: CDR1 LNHDA, CDR2 SQIVND (reference sequence). The CDR3 has 13 residues. The trim removed 10 bases at V and 4 bases at J, leaving 10 bases unmatched. The CDR3 reads CATGTVGGYEQYF. DNA for the CDR3: TGTGCCACCGGGACAGTAGGGGGATACGAGCAGTACTTC.

This clonotype showed up many times. V and J are TRBV11-2 and TRBJ1-1; D gene unclear. The V end lost 0 bases, the J end lost 4 bases, and 12 bases lay between the germline ends. Per germline, CDR1 SGHAT and CDR2 FQNNGV. This CDR3 has 15 amino acids. CDR3 protein: CASSLDRGIVTEAFF. The CDR3, as DNA: TGTGCCAGCAGCTTAGATCGTGGCATCGTCACTGAAGCTTTCTTT.

This chain uses TRBV10-1 with TRBJ2-2; 8 bases align to TRBD1. V shed 5 bases, J shed 1 base, and the junction held 3 bases outside the gene matches. CDR1 WNHNN and CDR2 SYGVQD come from the germline V gene (reference sequence). The CDR3 covers 15 residues. CDR3 residues: CASSRTGRNTGELFF. CDR3 nucleotide sequence: TGCGCCAGCAGTCGGACAGGGCGGAACACCGGGGAGCTGTTTTTT.

The V call is TRBV7-2, the J call TRBJ2-1; D gene unclear. V gave up 6 bases and J gave up 9 bases, with 12 bases separating them. CDR3 length: 12 amino acids. CDR1 and CDR2 from the germline V gene are SGHTA and FQGNSA. CDR3 DNA: TGTGCCAGCAGTCTATCACGCGTTGAGCAGTTCTTC. It encodes CASSLSRVEQFF.

The chain has TRBV7-9 and TRBJ2-7; D ambiguous. CDR1 is SEHNR, CDR2 FQNEAQ, per germline (reference sequence). The V end lost 5 bases, the J end lost 2 bases, and 16 bases lay between the germline ends. This CDR3 contains 15 residues. As DNA, the CDR3 is TGTGCCAGCAGCCAAGATGTCGTCCGCCCCTACGAGCAGTACTTC. Translation: CASSQDVVRPYEQYF.

J is TRBJ2-7 and V is TRBV2; 8 positions agree with TRBD2. Germline V gene data show CDR1 as SNHLY and CDR2 as FYNNEI. This CDR3 spans 15 amino acids. V dropped 6 bases and J dropped 5; count of bases not matched to a gene: 12. The CDR3 sequence: CASSGLAVQPNEQYF. For the CDR3, the DNA is TGTGCCAGCAGCGGACTAGCAGTTCAGCCCAACGAGCAGTACTTC.

This clonotype was seen only a few times. The chain employs TRBV7-6 and TRBJ1-2; possibly TRBD1 for D (5 bases). CDR1 is SGHVS and CDR2 is FNYEAQ in the germline V gene. V lost 2 bases and J 6 bases, leaving 10 bases between the germline ends. CDR3 length equals 13 residues. The CDR3 here is CASSLTGTHGYTF. The CDR3 nucleotides read TGTGCCAGCAGCTTAACCGGGACCCATGGCTACACCTTC.

The chain employs TRBV24-1 and TRBJ1-5, with a possible D match to TRBD1 (5 bases). Germline CDR1 and CDR2: KGHDR and SFDVKD. The CDR3 runs to 14 residues. V lost 4 bases to trimming and J lost 2 bases, with 8 bases between them. The CDR3 spells CATSDLGGNQPQHF. DNA of the CDR3: TGTGCCACCAGTGACCTGGGGGGCAATCAGCCCCAGCATTTT.

The chain employs TRBV7-9 and TRBJ2-6; D possibly corresponds to TRBD2 (6 bases). The ends were cut back, 1 base at V and 0 bases at J, with 16 bases in the middle. The germline V gene has CDR1 SEHNR and CDR2 FQNEAQ (reference sequence). CDR3 size: 19 residues. The CDR3 loop is CASSLGTLAGNSGANVLTF. Written as DNA, the CDR3 is TGTGCCAGCAGCTTAGGGACGTTGGCGGGGAACTCTGGGGCCAACGTCCTGACTTTC.

V is TRBV24-1 and J is TRBJ1-2; D gene uncertain. Per the germline V gene, CDR1 is KGHDR and CDR2 is SFDVKD. V lost 7 bases and J lost 3, with 8 bases in between. The CDR3 runs 12 residues. In DNA form, the CDR3 reads TGTGCCACCAGGGACCTGGACTATGGCTACACCTTC. It encodes CATRDLDYGYTF.

The J gene is TRBJ1-5, the V gene TRBV6-9; D call uncertain. V lost 3 bases, J lost 0 bases, and 9 bases lay in between. CDR1 is MNHGY and CDR2 is SVAAGI in the germline V gene. The CDR3 has 15 residues. The CDR3: CASSYPTSSNQPQHF. CDR3 sequence (DNA): TGTGCCAGCAGTTACCCTACAAGTAGCAATCAGCCCCAGCATTTT.

This sequence joins TRBV7-6 and TRBJ1-2; D ambiguous. The CDR3 runs to 12 residues. The germline V gene has CDR1 SGHVS and CDR2 FNYEAQ. The germline V and J ends were trimmed by 4 bases and 4 bases, with 7 bases remaining between them. CDR3 protein: CASSSRAYGYTF. Here the CDR3 DNA reads TGTGCCAGCAGCTCGCGGGCCTATGGCTACACCTTC.

The chain combines TRBV7-6 with TRBJ2-6; no reliable D call. This CDR3 is built from 16 residues. V was cut by 4 bases and J by 0 bases, with 10 bases left in between. CDR1 and CDR2 (germline): SGHVS, FNYEAQ. The CDR3 DNA reads TGTGCCAGCAGCTCCGGGCTGTGCTCTGGGGCCAACGTCCTGACTTTC. It codes for CASSSGLCSGANVLTF.

V is TRBV7-9 and J is TRBJ2-7; the D gene is possibly TRBD2 (6 bases). The CDR3 loop spans 15 amino acids. Germline V gives CDR1 SEHNR, CDR2 FQNEAQ (reference sequence). V shed 5 bases and J shed 3 bases, with 17 bases lying between them. The CDR3 region is CASSPPGGTLYEQYF. The DNA of the CDR3 is TGTGCCAGCAGCCCCCCTGGCGGGACCCTCTACGAGCAGTACTTC.

The rearrangement uses TRBV7-3 and TRBJ2-3; 9 positions match TRBD1. The V gene's germline CDR1 is SGHTA and CDR2 FQGTGA. CDR3 size: 15 residues. V lost 4 bases, J lost 8 bases, and 10 bases stayed unmatched. CDR3: CASSSGQGSRVTQYF. The CDR3 DNA is TGTGCCAGCAGCTCGGGACAGGGTTCTCGGGTTACGCAGTATTTT. Variable domain in full (rest from reference TRBV7-3 and TRBJ2-3): GAGVSQTPSNKVTEKGKYVELRCDPISGHTALYWYRQSLGQGPEFLIYFQGTGAADDSGLPNDRFFAVRPEGSVSTLKIQRTERGDSAVYLCASSSGQGSRVTQYFGPGTRLTVL.

The chain recombines TRBV7-2 with TRBJ1-3; D call uncertain. The germline V and J ends were trimmed by 4 bases and 8 bases, with 12 bases remaining between them. Germline V gives CDR1 SGHTA, CDR2 FQGNSA. The CDR3 is made up of 13 amino acids. The chain's CDR3 is CASSSIISDTIYF. The CDR3 bases are TGTGCCAGCAGCTCCATTATCAGCGACACCATATATTTT.